The 30 T cell receptor beta chains in this list originate from one sample, sequenced in a study of blood T cell repertoires in COVID-19 (TCRdb year 2020). Libraries were made using the immunoSEQ multiplex PCR assay. Drawn from immuneACCESS, this table holds only the in-frame rearrangements with V and J called that TCRdb kept. Clones are partly lost; checked studies trace under half to an unresolved V gene and leave the rest unexplained. The sample contains around 620,000 clones, over 80% of them found a single time. The biggest ten clones account for approximately 0.25% of the sample. Material for sequencing was peripheral blood. These receptors were collected from a woman under 30 with acute or convalescent COVID-19.

The gene calls are TRBV5-4 and TRBJ2-7; a weak D match, TRBD2 (7 bases). V lost 0 bases, J lost 3 bases, and 13 bases lay in between. CDR1 is SGHNT and CDR2 is YYREEE in the germline V gene (reference sequence). The CDR3 extends over 15 amino acids. For the CDR3, the DNA is TGTGCCAGCAGCTTGGGAGGGGGGGCTGGCTACGAGCAGTACTTC. Its translation is CASSLGGGAGYEQYF.

The chain is built from TRBV5-1 and TRBJ2-1, with 7 nucleotides matching TRBD1. In germline, CDR1 is SGHRS, CDR2 YFSETQ. This CDR3 region has 11 residues. The J segment lost 8 bases and the V segment lost 6 bases, leaving 2 bases of the junction unmatched. The CDR3 spells CASIGGHEQFF. The CDR3, as DNA: TGCGCCAGCATAGGGGGCCATGAGCAGTTCTTC.

The J gene is TRBJ2-5, the V gene TRBV6-5; D gene unclear. The CDR3 length is 11 residues. Trimming removed 7 bases at V and 5 bases at J, with 8 bases between. CDR1 and CDR2 from the germline V gene are MNHEY and SVGAGI. The CDR3 sequence: CASTHGETQYF. CDR3 nucleotides: TGTGCCAGCACCCACGGGGAGACCCAGTACTTC.

The V and J genes are TRBV19 and TRBJ1-1; TRBD1 matches at 9 bases. The CDR3 totals 13 residues. V was pared by 3 bases and J by 9 bases, with 5 bases of the junction left unmatched. Germline CDR1 is LNHDA and CDR2 is SQIVND (reference sequence). The CDR3 sequence: CASSMGQGIQAFF. CDR3 nucleotide sequence: TGTGCCAGTAGTATGGGACAGGGAATACAAGCTTTCTTT.

This chain uses TRBV12-3 or TRBV12-4 with TRBJ1-1; D remains unclear. CDR3 length: 11 residues. Deletions cut 5 bases from V and 7 bases from J, with 8 bases between. The DNA for the CDR3 is TGTGCCAGCAGTCCAACTGGTGAAGCTTTCTTT. It translates to CASSPTGEAFF.

This sequence joins TRBV3-1 (or the pseudogene TRBV3-2) and TRBJ1-2; 8 bases fit TRBD1. This CDR3 is 14 amino acids long. The junction had 1 base not matched to a gene; V was cut back by 0 bases and J by 4 bases. Germline V CDR1 and CDR2: LGHDT, YNNKEL (reference sequence). CDR3 in DNA: TGTGCCAGCAGCCAAGAGGGACAGGTCTATGGCTACACCTTC. Its protein product is CASSQEGQVYGYTF.

V is TRBV9 and J is TRBJ1-3; TRBD1 aligns across 8 bases. This CDR3 spans 18 amino acids. V shed 1 base, J shed 0 bases, and the junction held 9 bases outside the gene matches. Germline loops: CDR1 SGDLS, CDR2 YYNGEE. The CDR3 sequence: CASSVTPGGFVSGNTIYF. The CDR3 coding sequence is TGTGCCAGCAGCGTAACCCCAGGGGGCTTCGTCTCTGGAAACACCATATATTTT.

This clone has only one observation. The rearrangement uses TRBV5-8 and TRBJ2-3; TRBD2 matches 11 bases. The germline V gene encodes CDR1 SGHTS and CDR2 YDEGEE. The V segment lost 4 bases and the J segment 5 bases; nucleotides outside the gene matches: 9. The CDR3 is 16 amino acids. This CDR3 reads CASSPLSGGAGDTQYF. For the CDR3, the DNA is TGTGCCAGCAGCCCACTTAGCGGGGGGGCAGGAGATACGCAGTATTTT.

This CDR3 is CASTSGQGTEAFF. DNA of the CDR3: TGTGCCAGCACCAGTGGACAGGGAACTGAAGCTTTCTTT. V is TRBV12-3 or TRBV12-4 and J is TRBJ1-1; 8 nucleotides line up with TRBD1. This CDR3 has 13 amino acids. J lost 5 bases, V lost 7 bases, and 6 bases had no gene match.

The gene calls are TRBV2 and TRBJ1-1, with D perhaps matching TRBD1 (6 bases). From germline, CDR1 is SNHLY and CDR2 FYNNEI. Trimming removed 6 bases from V and 3 bases from J, with 14 bases in between. The CDR3 runs to 14 residues. CDR3 nucleotide sequence: TGTGCCAGCAGCTCAAAGGGGGGGGACACTGAAGCTTTCTTT. Its translation is CASSSKGGDTEAFF.

CDR3 in DNA: TGTGCCATTTCCTCCGGCGGTGGGGCGAGAGGCTACACCTTC. The encoded protein is CAISSGGGARGYTF. This rearrangement joins TRBV6-5 to TRBJ1-2, with a tentative D call TRBD1 (5 bases). The CDR3 length is 14 residues. Germline CDR1 reads MNHEY; CDR2 reads SVGAGI. V was shortened by 10 bases and J by 8 bases, with 23 bases between the two germline ends.

The V and J genes are TRBV5-4 and TRBJ1-6; perhaps TRBD1 as D (5 bases). This CDR3 has 15 residues. Trimming took off 1 base at V and 5 bases at J, with 10 bases between the two ends. From germline, CDR1 is SGHNT and CDR2 YYREEE (reference sequence). The CDR3 reads CASSLKPGDNSPLHF. DNA for the CDR3: TGTGCCAGCAGCTTGAAACCGGGGGATAATTCACCCCTCCACTTT.

The table lists this clone with a count of one. The chain employs TRBV13 and TRBJ1-1; no definite D call. V was cut by 2 bases and J by 3 bases, with 16 bases left in between. Per germline, CDR1 PRHDT and CDR2 FYEKMQ (reference sequence). The CDR3 totals 16 residues. DNA of the CDR3: TGTGCCAGCAGCTTACGACGTTTTCGGGATTACACTGAAGCTTTCTTT. It codes for CASSLRRFRDYTEAFF.

The rearrangement uses TRBV5-1 and TRBJ1-1; 9 bases line up with TRBD1. Germline loops: CDR1 SGHRS, CDR2 YFSETQ. J lost 6 bases, V lost 4 bases, and 13 bases had no gene match. This CDR3 spans 16 amino acids. CDR3 sequence (DNA): TGCGCCAGCAGCGTCCCCGGGACAGGGAATCTCGCTGAAGCTTTCTTT. This gives the protein CASSVPGTGNLAEAFF.

The V gene is TRBV3-1 (or the pseudogene TRBV3-2), the J gene TRBJ1-5; no reliable D call. CDR1 and CDR2 (germline): LGHDT, YNNKEL (reference sequence). The CDR3 consists of 16 residues. Between the trimmed V and J ends, which lost 1 base and 0 bases, there was a span of 10 bases. In nucleotides, the CDR3 is TGTGCCAGCAGCCAAGGCGGATGGTATAGCAATCAGCCCCAGCATTTT. Protein product: CASSQGGWYSNQPQHF.

This clone showed up just a few times. The chain couples TRBV18 to TRBJ1-1, with 10 bases that match TRBD1. CDR3 length: 17 amino acids. The V gene's germline CDR1 is KGHSH and CDR2 LQKENI. V shed 4 bases and J 0 bases; nucleotides not matched to a gene: 8. The DNA of the CDR3 is TGTGCCAGCTCACAAGGACAGGGGGGAGGGATGAACACTGAAGCTTTCTTT. Residues: CASSQGQGGGMNTEAFF.

This chain links TRBV12-3 or TRBV12-4 with TRBJ2-7; D not certain. V was pared by 5 bases and J by 0 bases, with 8 bases between. This CDR3 contains 13 residues. CDR3 residues: CASSEVPSYEQYF. The DNA of the CDR3 is TGTGCCAGCAGTGAGGTTCCCTCCTACGAGCAGTACTTC.

This rearrangement joins TRBV24-1 to TRBJ2-2; 10 bases agree with TRBD2. V lost 3 bases to trimming and J lost 1 base; unmatched junction nucleotides: 4. CDR1 is KGHDR, CDR2 SFDVKD, per germline. The CDR3 covers 17 residues. CDR3 residues: CATSDHRLAGNTGELFF. The CDR3 DNA is TGTGCCACCAGTGATCATCGACTAGCGGGGAACACCGGGGAGCTGTTTTTT.

This clone occurred once. V and J are TRBV9 and TRBJ2-1, with 7 bases aligning to TRBD2. The CDR3 extends over 15 amino acids. Germline values: CDR1 SGDLS, CDR2 YYNGEE. The V segment lost 1 base and the J segment 9 bases; nucleotides outside the gene matches: 10. The CDR3 sequence: CASSVSSGGLGEQFF. The CDR3 DNA is TGTGCCAGCAGCGTATCTAGCGGCGGGCTCGGTGAGCAGTTCTTC.

V and J are TRBV29-1 and TRBJ1-2; TRBD1 matches at 8 bases. There are 12 residues in the CDR3. Germline V CDR1 and CDR2: SQVTM, ANQGSEA. J gave up 4 bases and V 4 bases, and 2 bases lay outside the gene matches. This chain's CDR3 is CSVGQGIYGYTF. The CDR3 bases are TGCAGCGTTGGACAGGGGATCTATGGCTACACCTTC.

V is TRBV30 and J is TRBJ2-1; TRBD2 is a possible D gene (5 bases). This CDR3 is 16 amino acids long. Germline assignment: CDR1 GTSNPN and CDR2 SVGIG (reference sequence). The V end lost 8 bases, the J end lost 0 bases, and 20 bases lay between the germline ends. The CDR3: CAAHRAKRYSYNEQFF. CDR3 sequence (DNA): TGTGCCGCCCACCGGGCAAAGCGGTACTCCTACAATGAGCAGTTCTTC.

The gene calls are TRBV5-1 and TRBJ2-2; 8 bases are shared with TRBD1. The germline V gene has CDR1 SGHRS and CDR2 YFSETQ. Trimming at V came to 0 bases and at J to 5 bases, leaving 6 bases not matched to a gene. This CDR3 contains 16 residues. The CDR3 region has the DNA TGCGCCAGCAGCTTGGGTCCCCAGGGGGCGACCGGGGAGCTGTTTTTT. This encodes CASSLGPQGATGELFF.

This chain links TRBV2 with TRBJ1-3; tentatively, D is TRBD1 (6 bases). The CDR3 contains 14 residues. Germline V CDR1 and CDR2: SNHLY, FYNNEI. Trimming cost V 6 bases and J 2 bases, with 11 bases left between them. CDR3 region: CASSPDRTGNTIYF. The CDR3 nucleotides are TGTGCCAGCAGCCCCGACAGGACTGGAAACACCATATATTTT.

The V gene is TRBV5-6, the J gene TRBJ1-4, with TRBD1 matching over 7 bases. The germline CDR1 and CDR2 sequences are SGHDT and YYEEEE. CDR3 length equals 17 residues. With 4 bases clipped from V and 2 bases from J, the junction kept 11 bases outside the gene matches. The CDR3 loop reads CASSPRDRDSTNEKLFF. In nucleotides, the CDR3 is TGTGCCAGCAGCCCCCGTGACAGGGACAGCACTAATGAAAAACTGTTTTTT.

The chain carries TRBV11-3 and TRBJ1-1; D not resolved. V lost 3 bases and J lost 2, with 7 bases in between. Per the germline V gene, CDR1 is SGHNT and CDR2 is YENEEA. The CDR3 has 13 amino acids. CDR3 coding DNA: TGTGCCAGCAGCTTCAGTTCAAACACTGAAGCTTTCTTT. Amino acids: CASSFSSNTEAFF. Supplemented by reference TRBV11-3 and TRBJ1-1, the full variable domain reads EAGVVQSPRYKIIEKKQPVAFWCNPISGHNTLYWYLQNLGQGPELLIRYENEEAVDDSQLPKDRFSAERLKGVDSTLKIQPAELGDSAVYLCASSFSSNTEAFFGQGTRLTVV.

This chain joins TRBV10-3 and TRBJ2-1, with 8 positions matching TRBD1. Germline V lookup: CDR1 ENHRY, CDR2 SYGVKD. This CDR3 contains 14 residues. V gave up 4 bases and J gave up 4 bases; unmatched junction bases: 3. Written as DNA, the CDR3 is TGTGCCATCAGTGCGACAGGGGAATACAATGAGCAGTTCTTC. Its protein product is CAISATGEYNEQFF.

J is TRBJ2-7 and V is TRBV7-2; 10 bases are shared with TRBD2. The CDR3 covers 16 residues. V gave up 7 bases and J gave up 2 bases; unmatched junction bases: 11. In germline, CDR1 is SGHTA, CDR2 FQGNSA. The DNA of the CDR3 is TGTGCCAGCAATCGACCGGGACTAGCGAAAACCTACGAGCAGTACTTC. Protein product: CASNRPGLAKTYEQYF.

The rearrangement uses TRBV4-1 and TRBJ2-3, with D tentatively TRBD1 (5 bases). This CDR3 is built from 16 residues. Trimming took off 0 bases at V and 4 bases at J, with 14 bases between the two ends. Germline V gene data show CDR1 as MGHRA and CDR2 as YSYEKL. CDR3 DNA: TGCGCCAGCAGCCAAGAGGCCAGGGTGAGCCCAGATACGCAGTATTTT. This gives the protein CASSQEARVSPDTQYF.

This rearrangement joins TRBV6-6 to TRBJ1-1; TRBD1 matches at 7 bases. The length of the CDR3 is 17 residues. Germline loops: CDR1 MNHNY, CDR2 SVGAGI (reference sequence). With 5 bases clipped from V and 3 bases from J, the junction kept 15 bases outside the gene matches. CDR3 loop: CASSQNGAGGLDTEAFF. DNA of the CDR3: TGTGCCAGCAGTCAGAACGGGGCAGGGGGACTTGACACTGAAGCTTTCTTT.

J is TRBJ1-1 and V is TRBV15; D is uncertain. The CDR3 totals 14 residues. V lost 4 bases and J 1 base, leaving 10 bases between the germline ends. Germline loops: CDR1 LNHNV, CDR2 YYDKDF (reference sequence). Here the CDR3 reads CATSILNTNTEAFF. In DNA, the CDR3 is TGTGCCACCAGCATATTAAACACGAACACTGAAGCTTTCTTT.